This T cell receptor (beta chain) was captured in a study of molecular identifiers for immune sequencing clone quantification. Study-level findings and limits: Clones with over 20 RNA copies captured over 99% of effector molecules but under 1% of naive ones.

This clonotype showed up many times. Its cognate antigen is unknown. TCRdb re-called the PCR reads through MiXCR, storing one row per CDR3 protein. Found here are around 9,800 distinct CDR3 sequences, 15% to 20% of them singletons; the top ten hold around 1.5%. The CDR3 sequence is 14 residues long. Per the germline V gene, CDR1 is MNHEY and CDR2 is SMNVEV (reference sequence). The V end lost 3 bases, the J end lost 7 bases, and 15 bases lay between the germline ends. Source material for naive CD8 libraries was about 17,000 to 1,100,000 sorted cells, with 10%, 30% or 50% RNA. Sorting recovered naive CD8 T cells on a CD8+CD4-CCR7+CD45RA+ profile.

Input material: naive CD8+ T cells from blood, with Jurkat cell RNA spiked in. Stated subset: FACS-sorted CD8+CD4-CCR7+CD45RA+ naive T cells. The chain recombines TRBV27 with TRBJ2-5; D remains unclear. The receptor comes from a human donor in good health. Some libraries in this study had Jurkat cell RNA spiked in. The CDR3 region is CASSFEVNFGTQYF. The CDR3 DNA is TGTGCCAGCAGTTTCGAGGTTAACTTCGGGACCCAGTACTTC.